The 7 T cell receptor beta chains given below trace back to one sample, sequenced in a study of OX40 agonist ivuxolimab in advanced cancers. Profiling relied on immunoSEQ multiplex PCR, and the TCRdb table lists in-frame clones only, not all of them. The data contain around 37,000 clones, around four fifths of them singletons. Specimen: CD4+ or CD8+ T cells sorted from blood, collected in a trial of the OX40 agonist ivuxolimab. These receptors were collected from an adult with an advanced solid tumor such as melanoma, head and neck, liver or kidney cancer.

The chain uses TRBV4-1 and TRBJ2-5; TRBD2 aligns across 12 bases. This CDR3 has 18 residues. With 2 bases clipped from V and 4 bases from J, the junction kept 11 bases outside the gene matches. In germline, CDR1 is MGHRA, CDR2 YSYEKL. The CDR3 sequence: CASSQRLAGGQGAETQYF. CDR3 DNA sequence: TGCGCCAGCAGCCAAAGGCTAGCGGGGGGGCAGGGGGCAGAGACCCAGTACTTC.

The CDR3 spells CASSSTDYNSPLHF. The DNA for the CDR3 is TGTGCCAGCAGCTCGACAGACTATAATTCACCCCTCCACTTT. This chain links TRBV5-4 with TRBJ1-6; possible D gene TRBD1, 5 bases. CDR3 length: 14 residues. Trimming shortened V by 3 bases and J by 3 bases, and 7 bases separated the two germline ends. Germline values: CDR1 SGHNT, CDR2 YYREEE (reference sequence).

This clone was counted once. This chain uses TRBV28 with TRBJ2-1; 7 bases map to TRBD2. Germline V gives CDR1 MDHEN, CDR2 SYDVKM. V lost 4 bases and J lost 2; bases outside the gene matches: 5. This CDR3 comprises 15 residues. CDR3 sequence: CASSSLADPYNEQFF. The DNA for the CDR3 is TGTGCCAGCAGTTCCCTAGCGGACCCCTACAATGAGCAGTTCTTC.

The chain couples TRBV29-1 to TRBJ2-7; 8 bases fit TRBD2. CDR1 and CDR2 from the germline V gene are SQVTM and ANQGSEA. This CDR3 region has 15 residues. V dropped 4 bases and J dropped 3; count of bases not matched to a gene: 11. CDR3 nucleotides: TGCAGCGTTGCTTCGGCTAGCGGGTATAACTACGAGCAGTACTTC. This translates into CSVASASGYNYEQYF.

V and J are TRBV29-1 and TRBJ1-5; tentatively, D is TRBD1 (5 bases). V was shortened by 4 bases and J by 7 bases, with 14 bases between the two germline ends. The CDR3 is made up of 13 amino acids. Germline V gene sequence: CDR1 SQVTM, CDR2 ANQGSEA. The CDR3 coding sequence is TGCAGCGTTGCCATCAGGGTTGACCAGCCCCAGCATTTT. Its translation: CSVAIRVDQPQHF.

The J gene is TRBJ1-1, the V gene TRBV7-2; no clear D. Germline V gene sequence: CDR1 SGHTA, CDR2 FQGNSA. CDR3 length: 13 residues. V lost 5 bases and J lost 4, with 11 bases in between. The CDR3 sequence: CASSQLEVTEAFF. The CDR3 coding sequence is TGTGCCAGCAGCCAACTAGAGGTCACTGAAGCTTTCTTT.

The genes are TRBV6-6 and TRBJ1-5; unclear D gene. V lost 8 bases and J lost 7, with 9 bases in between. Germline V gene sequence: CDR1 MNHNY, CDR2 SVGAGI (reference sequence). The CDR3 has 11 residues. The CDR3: CASGGRQPQHF. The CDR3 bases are TGTGCCAGCGGCGGACGCCAGCCCCAGCATTTT.